This paragraph covers one T cell receptor (beta chain) sequence. This clonotype was detected many times. Its antigen target is currently unknown. Base qualities are not provided; no much larger clone lies one nucleotide away. The data were taken from a study of blood T cells in healthy people across ages (dated by TCRdb to between 2015 and 2017). For the wider study: In model experiments, template switching captured about one uniquely barcoded TCR beta cDNA molecule for every two T cells. Donors were grouped into four age groups: young (average 16 years), middle-aged (over 35), aged (around 66) and long-lived (approximately 81). Using deep sequencing normalized with unique cDNA molecular identifiers, the study measured how TCR beta repertoire diversity changes with age. To avoid experimental bias, donors of different ages were distributed randomly across sequencing lanes. Using the same blood draw, the study looked at two additional independent replicas of 1 million unique cDNA reads for two donors, one aged 18 to 30 and the other aged 80 or older. On the study overall, not on this receptor specifically: Compared with the aged group, the long-lived group had more naive CD4+ T cells, fewer expanded clones and increased TCR diversity, suggesting age selection. There was a strong correlation between observed TCR beta diversity and the percentage of naive T cells measured by flow cytometry. Estimates of total diversity based on one million sequenced T cells were regarded as lower bounds and as underestimates. Observed TCR beta diversity per million T cells fell roughly linearly with age, and a significant reduction was already apparent by age roughly 40. Bulk unsorted PBMC profiling prevented conclusive comparison of naive and antigen-experienced compartments. Because the CMV infection status of the donors was unknown, age-related changes in expanded clonotypes may potentially have been confounded.

The donors were 40 or so Caucasian individuals from Russia, aged roughly 6 to 95 years, who were systemically healthy. About 10 milliliters of peripheral blood were collected from each donor into EDTA-treated Vacutainer tubes. Ficoll-Paque density-gradient centrifugation was used to isolate PBMCs, with at least 6 million per sample. Trizol reagent was used to extract total RNA from the PBMCs, yielding at least 6 micrograms per sample. The percentages of naive CD45RAhigh/CD27high T cells were determined by flow cytometry on a PBMC aliquot from every donor. Library method: 5' RACE. The second PCR ran for roughly 7 to 12 cycles and used a J-beta primer mix along with a sample-barcoded 5' primer. A unique molecular identifier was introduced onto each TCR beta cDNA molecule by a template-switch 5' adaptor carrying 12 random nucleotides. Each sample yielded at least 3 million CDR3-containing paired-end reads. The Mint cDNA synthesis kit, primed by a TRBC-specific oligonucleotide, was used to synthesize first-strand cDNA from all RNA. Following uracil-DNA glycosylase treatment, all cDNA underwent a first 18-cycle PCR with the universal primers M1SS and BC2_uni_R. In the source study's methods: For normalization, 1 million high-quality reads were randomly selected from each sample, with every read carrying a distinct molecular identifier. Reads sharing molecular identifiers were discarded rather than binned into consensus sequences. MiTCR, run with a Q25 quality threshold and the strictest error-elimination algorithm, handled CDR3 identification, clonotype clustering and error correction. A nonparametric unseen species model with Euler transformation was used to estimate lower-bound total TCR beta diversity. TCRdb itself trimmed the public reads at Q25 with fastp, ran MiXCR and retained productive beta chains. Each record represents a unique CDR3 protein, reported with the most common genes and DNA among its rows. The V and J calls reflect TCRdb's pipeline rather than the authors' work. The table for this sample lists approximately 2,000,000 distinct CDR3 sequences; about 39% of them were counted only once. Around 23% of the sample is taken by the ten largest.

From the cysteine up to the phenylalanine, the CDR3 has a length of 13 residues. Only CDR3 DNA is held: 39 bases, read in frame from base 1. V is pared back by 4 bases and J by 4 bases, with 11 bases lying between the germline termini. CDR1 is given as SGHRS and CDR2 as YFSETQ, both from the germline V gene. Sequencing input: blood. This TCR derives from a human donor in good health. Recombination connected TRBV5-1 to TRBJ1-2, with no reliable assignment of the D segment. The base sequence is TGCGCCAGCAGCCTAGGACTTTTCTATGGCTACACCTTC. Translated, this gives CASSLGLFYGYTF. When the CDR3 is completed using the reference TRBV5-1 and TRBJ1-2 genes on either side, the full variable domain is KAGVTQTPRYLIKTRGQQVTLSCSPISGHRSVSWYQQTPGQGLQFLFEYFSETQRNKGNFPGRFSGRQFSNSRSEMNVSTLELGDSALYLCASSLGLFYGYTFGSGTRLTVV.